A single sample is the source of the 14 T cell receptor beta chains below, sequenced in a study of blood T cells in healthy people across ages. Combining a sample-barcoded 5' primer with a J-beta primer mix, a second PCR ran for roughly 7 to 11 cycles. TCRdb re-called the 5' RACE reads through MiXCR, storing one row per CDR3 protein. The sample gives roughly 700,000 distinct CDR3 sequences, roughly 32% of which show up once; less than 20% is in the top ten. The sample was blood. These receptors were taken from a woman over 75 in good health.

This clonotype was recorded only once. The chain links TRBV7-9 to TRBJ2-1; 8 nucleotides line up with TRBD2. The closer fit of TRBJ2-7 to the DNA end suggests the J call may be wrong. CDR1 SEHNR and CDR2 FQNEAQ come from the germline V gene (reference sequence). The CDR3 is made up of 16 amino acids. CDR3 DNA: TGTGCCAGCAGCTCCACTAGCGGAACTTCCTACAATGAGCAGTACTTC. Encoded protein: CASSSTSGTSYNEQYF.

This clonotype was seen ten or more times. The rearrangement links TRBV5-1 to TRBJ2-7, with D perhaps given as TRBD1 or TRBD2 (5 bases each). The CDR3 has 13 residues. From germline, CDR1 is SGHRS and CDR2 YFSETQ. V gave up 4 bases and J gave up 2 bases, with 10 bases separating them. CDR3 in amino acids: CASSRDVAYEQYF. The CDR3 DNA sequence: TGCGCCAGCAGCAGGGACGTCGCCTACGAGCAGTACTTC.

As to this clonotype: Its ends do not fully match the called genes, so a read error is possible. V and J are TRBV4-2 and TRBJ2-7; D remains ambiguous. Per germline, CDR1 LGHNA and CDR2 YNFKEQ. This CDR3 has 14 residues. CDR3 DNA: TGTGCCAACAGCCAAGAGCACGGCTCCTACGAGCAGTACTTC. As protein: CANSQEHGSYEQYF.

This clonotype was seen repeatedly, ten times or more. The V gene is TRBV12-3 or TRBV12-4, the J gene TRBJ2-1; D perhaps matches TRBD2 (5 bases). The length of the CDR3 is 14 residues. V lost 2 bases and J lost 4, with 9 bases in between. CDR3 DNA sequence: TGTGCCAGCAGTTTACGCGGGCCGTACAATGAGCAGTTCTTC. Its protein product is CASSLRGPYNEQFF.

This clonotype occurred a few times. The chain couples TRBV5-1 to TRBJ2-2; a possible D gene is TRBD2 (6 bases). This CDR3 spans 18 amino acids. Germline V lookup: CDR1 SGHRS, CDR2 YFSETQ. V lost 0 bases, J lost 5 bases, and 20 bases lay in between. This CDR3 reads CASSLGGVRQGSTGELFF. The CDR3, as DNA: TGCGCCAGCAGCTTGGGCGGGGTGCGGCAGGGCTCGACCGGGGAGCTGTTTTTT.

Turning to this clonotype: This may come from a read error, since a much larger clone is one base off. The genes are TRBV5-1 and TRBJ2-3; a weak D match, TRBD1 (5 bases). The CDR3 covers 18 residues. Germline V CDR1 and CDR2: SGHRS, YFSETQ. CDR3 residues: CASSYQSRTRMVTDAQYF. The CDR3 DNA is TGCGCCAGCAGCTACCAGTCGAGGACACGGATGGTCACAGATGCGCAGTATTTT.

The count of this clonotype is one. One junction end disagrees with the germline gene, perhaps due to a read error. The V gene is TRBV12-3 or TRBV12-4, the J gene TRBJ2-7; D may be TRBD2 (6 bases). CDR3 length: 12 amino acids. The CDR3 protein is CASRSGSYGQYF. DNA for the CDR3: TGTGCCAGCAGGTCCGGGAGCTACGGGCAGTACTTC.

This clonotype was detected only a few times. The chain has TRBV5-1 and TRBJ2-3; tentatively, D is TRBD2 (5 bases). V lost 0 bases to trimming and J lost 2 bases, with 19 bases between them. CDR1 SGHRS and CDR2 YFSETQ come from the germline V gene. The CDR3 has 18 residues. Written as DNA, the CDR3 is TGCGCCAGCAGCTTGGACGGCGGGCGGTATTCTATCACAGATACGCAGTATTTT. This encodes CASSLDGGRYSITDTQYF. The full variable domain, rest sourced from reference TRBV5-1 and TRBJ2-3, is KAGVTQTPRYLIKTRGQQVTLSCSPISGHRSVSWYQQTPGQGLQFLFEYFSETQRNKGNFPGRFSGRQFSNSRSEMNVSTLELGDSALYLCASSLDGGRYSITDTQYFGPGTRLTVL.

Ten or more counts support this clonotype. The chain carries TRBV5-1 and TRBJ2-2, with 8 positions matching TRBD2. The junction had 7 bases not matched to a gene; V was cut back by 4 bases and J by 2 bases. CDR1 SGHRS and CDR2 YFSETQ come from the germline V gene. The CDR3 runs 16 residues. CDR3 in amino acids: CASSLSGGVNTGELFF. As DNA, the CDR3 is TGCGCCAGCAGCCTAAGCGGGGGAGTTAACACCGGGGAGCTGTTTTTT.

Ten or more counts support this clonotype. This sequence joins TRBV12-3 or TRBV12-4 and TRBJ1-5; the match to TRBD1 covers 9 bases. V lost 6 bases and J lost 7; bases outside the gene matches: 10. The CDR3 covers 15 residues. The CDR3 sequence is CASRAGTGLEQPQHF. CDR3 nucleotide sequence: TGTGCCAGCAGGGCCGGGACAGGGTTGGAACAGCCCCAGCATTTT.

V and J are TRBV7-3 and TRBJ1-1; a possible D gene is TRBD1 (5 bases). The CDR3 covers 17 residues. Germline values: CDR1 SGHTA, CDR2 FQGTGA. V lost 3 bases and J lost 1, with 18 bases in between. CDR3 residues: CASSFGGTGLGNTEAFF. The CDR3 DNA reads as TGTGCCAGCAGCTTTGGGGGTACGGGCCTCGGGAACACTGAAGCTTTCTTT.

This clonotype has at least ten counts. This chain joins TRBV12-3 or TRBV12-4 and TRBJ1-2, with 7 nucleotides matching TRBD1. This CDR3 comprises 13 residues. The V and J ends lost 6 bases and 4 bases, in that order; junction bases with no gene match: 5. The CDR3 region has the DNA TGTGCCAGCAGCTCAGACAGGGCCTATGGCTACACCTTC. Residues: CASSSDRAYGYTF.

This clonotype was counted at least ten times. The chain links TRBV20-1 to TRBJ2-5; tentative D call: TRBD2 (5 bases). The CDR3 is 15 amino acids. V lost 4 bases to trimming and J lost 3 bases, with 18 bases between them. The germline CDR1 and CDR2 sequences are DFQATT and SNEGSKA (reference sequence). The CDR3 here is CSATSAGGYKETQYF. The CDR3 DNA follows: TGCAGTGCTACCTCCGCGGGCGGATACAAAGAGACCCAGTACTTC.

In this sample, this clonotype turned up many times. V and J are TRBV12-3 or TRBV12-4 and TRBJ1-2, with D perhaps TRBD1 (6 bases). The CDR3 sequence is 13 residues long. Trimming pared 6 bases from V and 7 bases from J, leaving 15 bases between. CDR3 bases: TGTGCCAGCAGCCGTGGACAGAAAGGTGGCTACACCTTC. It specifies CASSRGQKGGYTF.